These T cell receptor beta chains were read from a single sample in a study of identical twins. TCRdb fed the 5' RACE reads into MiXCR, producing one record per CDR3 protein. The sample yields 350,000 to 600,000 distinct CDR3 sequences, 11% to 15% seen once. This sample also appeared in a second study, on yellow fever vaccine responses in identical twins.

Sequencing used CD4+ T cells sorted from blood. The origin of the receptors is a woman aged 18-29 years in good health. The CDR3 runs from the conserved cysteine through the conserved F or W. The D gene is left open where the match is weak. Expanded clones are given a class, and other clones once, few, many or no size at all.

d_gene: TRBD2; j_gene: TRBJ2-3; v_gene: TRBV28; abundance: many; CDR3nt: TGTGCCAGCAGCCCACCGGGACTAGCGGGAGGGTCCACAGATACGCAGTATTTT; CDR3aa: CASSPPGLAGGSTDTQYF
d_gene: .; j_gene: TRBJ2-7; v_gene: TRBV10-3; abundance: .; CDR3nt: TGTGCCATCAAGGGGGGCTACGAGCAGTACTTC; CDR3aa: CAIKGGYEQYF
d_gene: TRBD1; j_gene: TRBJ1-1; v_gene: TRBV20-1; abundance: few; CDR3nt: TGCAGTGCGGGGGACAGGGGGCCTGTCGAGTCTTTCTTT; CDR3aa: CSAGDRGPVESFF
d_gene: .; j_gene: TRBJ2-2; v_gene: TRBV4-3; abundance: .; CDR3nt: TGCGCCAGCAGCCAAGAGACAAAAGGCAACCTGAACACCGGGGAGCTGTTTTTT; CDR3aa: CASSQETKGNLNTGELFF
d_gene: TRBD1; j_gene: TRBJ2-7; v_gene: TRBV20-1; abundance: .; CDR3nt: TGCAGTGCTAGGGCATCCCCGACAGGGATCGAGCAGTACTTC; CDR3aa: CSARASPTGIEQYF
d_gene: .; j_gene: TRBJ2-3; v_gene: TRBV5-1; abundance: .; CDR3nt: TGCGCCAGCAGCTTGGAAGCGCCCCCGGATACGCAGTATTTT; CDR3aa: CASSLEAPPDTQYF
d_gene: .; j_gene: TRBJ2-2; v_gene: TRBV12-3/TRBV12-4; abundance: few; CDR3nt: TGTGCCAGCAGAGCCGGGGGCGACACCGGGGAGCTGTTTTTT; CDR3aa: CASRAGGDTGELFF
d_gene: .; j_gene: TRBJ2-5; v_gene: TRBV6-5; abundance: few; CDR3nt: TGTGCCAGCAGTTACTCCACGCAGCAAGAGACCCAGTACTTC; CDR3aa: CASSYSTQQETQYF
d_gene: .; j_gene: TRBJ2-2; v_gene: TRBV12-3/TRBV12-4; abundance: .; CDR3nt: TGTGCCAGCAGTTTAGAGGCCCTTGGGGCGCTGTTTTTT; CDR3aa: CASSLEALGALFF
d_gene: TRBD2; j_gene: TRBJ2-5; v_gene: TRBV7-2; abundance: few; CDR3nt: TGTGCCAGCAGCTTGTGGGGACTAGAAGAGACCCAGTACTTC; CDR3aa: CASSLWGLEETQYF
d_gene: .; j_gene: TRBJ1-1; v_gene: TRBV5-1; abundance: many; CDR3nt: TGCGCCAGCAGCTCCTCGGGACATTCGAACACTGAAGCTTTCTTT; CDR3aa: CASSSSGHSNTEAFF
d_gene: .; j_gene: TRBJ2-1; v_gene: TRBV20-1; abundance: few; CDR3nt: TGCAGTGCTAGAGGAGCTGTGAGCTCCTACAATGAGCAGTTCTTC; CDR3aa: CSARGAVSSYNEQFF
d_gene: TRBD1; j_gene: TRBJ2-2; v_gene: TRBV5-1; abundance: .; CDR3nt: TGCGCCAGCAGCTTGGGACAGGGGCACACCGGGGAGCTGTTTTTT; CDR3aa: CASSLGQGHTGELFF
d_gene: .; j_gene: TRBJ2-1; v_gene: TRBV3-1; abundance: .; CDR3nt: TGTGCCAGCAGCCCAGGACCCGCCCCCGATGAGCAGTTCTTC; CDR3aa: CASSPGPAPDEQFF
d_gene: TRBD1; j_gene: TRBJ2-7; v_gene: TRBV7-8; abundance: few; CDR3nt: TGTGCCAGCAGCTTAACTCGGACAGGGGCCTACGAGCAGTACTTC; CDR3aa: CASSLTRTGAYEQYF
d_gene: .; j_gene: TRBJ2-1; v_gene: TRBV4-3; abundance: .; CDR3nt: TGCGCCAGCAGCCGGCTTACACAGGGAATCTCCTACAATGAGCAGTTCTTC; CDR3aa: CASSRLTQGISYNEQFF
d_gene: .; j_gene: TRBJ2-7; v_gene: TRBV20-1; abundance: .; CDR3nt: TGCACCGCGCGTGGGATTTCTTACTACGAGCAGTACTTC; CDR3aa: CTARGISYYEQYF
d_gene: .; j_gene: TRBJ2-7; v_gene: TRBV28; abundance: few; CDR3nt: TGTGCCAGCAGTCTCCCCCCGGGGGTGGACAATCAGGAGCAGTACTTC; CDR3aa: CASSLPPGVDNQEQYF
d_gene: .; j_gene: TRBJ2-2; v_gene: TRBV3-1; abundance: few; CDR3nt: TGTGCCAGCAGCCAATTGGGGGACACCGGGGAGCTGTTTTTT; CDR3aa: CASSQLGDTGELFF
d_gene: TRBD1; j_gene: TRBJ1-1; v_gene: TRBV7-9; abundance: many; CDR3nt: TGTGCCAGCAGCTGGGAGGACAGGTTTAACACTGAAGCTTTCTTT; CDR3aa: CASSWEDRFNTEAFF
d_gene: .; j_gene: TRBJ2-7; v_gene: TRBV19; abundance: few; CDR3nt: TGTGCCAGTAGTGTAACCCCGAATGTGCGCGAGCAGTACTTC; CDR3aa: CASSVTPNVREQYF
d_gene: TRBD2; j_gene: TRBJ2-1; v_gene: TRBV3-1; abundance: few; CDR3nt: TGTGCCAGCAGCCATAGCGGGAGGCGCAACAATGAGCAGTTCTTC; CDR3aa: CASSHSGRRNNEQFF
d_gene: .; j_gene: TRBJ2-2; v_gene: TRBV27; abundance: few; CDR3nt: TGTGCCAGCAGTCAGACCGGGACACTTCACGGGGAGCTGTTTTTT; CDR3aa: CASSQTGTLHGELFF
d_gene: TRBD1; j_gene: TRBJ2-3; v_gene: TRBV14; abundance: .; CDR3nt: TGTGCCAGCGCACAGGGGTTCACGCAGTATTTT; CDR3aa: CASAQGFTQYF
d_gene: TRBD1; j_gene: TRBJ1-2; v_gene: TRBV15; abundance: many; CDR3nt: TGTGCCACCAGCAGAGAACAGGGGGAAGGTCGAGGCTACACCTTC; CDR3aa: CATSREQGEGRGYTF
d_gene: .; j_gene: TRBJ2-5; v_gene: TRBV7-2; abundance: few; CDR3nt: TGTGCCAGCAGCTTGGGGTTGGGGGGGACCCAGTACTTC; CDR3aa: CASSLGLGGTQYF
d_gene: TRBD1; j_gene: TRBJ2-2; v_gene: TRBV5-6; abundance: .; CDR3nt: TGTGCCAGCAGCGCGCCCGGGACAGGGTGGACCGGGGAGCTGTTTTTT; CDR3aa: CASSAPGTGWTGELFF
d_gene: .; j_gene: TRBJ2-7; v_gene: TRBV4-1; abundance: .; CDR3nt: TGCGCCAGCAGCCAAGAACCCCCCCCCTACGAGCAGTACTTC; CDR3aa: CASSQEPPPYEQYF
d_gene: .; j_gene: TRBJ2-5; v_gene: TRBV5-1; abundance: .; CDR3nt: TGCGCCAGCAGCTTGGAACTTAGTAGAGAGACCCAGTACTTC; CDR3aa: CASSLELSRETQYF
d_gene: TRBD1; j_gene: TRBJ2-2; v_gene: TRBV28; abundance: .; CDR3nt: TGTGCCAGCAGTTTTGAATTGGACAGGGGGGAGCTGTTTTTT; CDR3aa: CASSFELDRGELFF
d_gene: .; j_gene: TRBJ1-2; v_gene: TRBV5-1; abundance: .; CDR3nt: TGCGCCAGCAGCCCCCAGGCCTATGGCTACACCTTC; CDR3aa: CASSPQAYGYTF
d_gene: TRBD2; j_gene: TRBJ2-7; v_gene: TRBV3-1; abundance: few; CDR3nt: TGTGCCAGCAGCCAAGCGACTAGCCTGGCTTACGAGCAGTACTTC; CDR3aa: CASSQATSLAYEQYF
d_gene: .; j_gene: TRBJ2-1; v_gene: TRBV5-4; abundance: .; CDR3nt: TGTGCCAGCAGCAGCGCGGGTGGGACCTACAATGAGCAGTTCTTC; CDR3aa: CASSSAGGTYNEQFF
d_gene: .; j_gene: TRBJ2-1; v_gene: TRBV27; abundance: .; CDR3nt: TGTGCCAGCAGTTTAGAAAAGAGCTCCTACAATGAGCAGTTCTTC; CDR3aa: CASSLEKSSYNEQFF
d_gene: .; j_gene: TRBJ1-2; v_gene: TRBV11-2; abundance: .; CDR3nt: TGTGCCAGCAGCTACGGGGTGAATGGCTACACCTTC; CDR3aa: CASSYGVNGYTF
d_gene: TRBD1; j_gene: TRBJ2-7; v_gene: TRBV20-1; abundance: .; CDR3nt: TGCAGTGCTAGTGTAGGGGGCGGCGAGCAGTACTTC; CDR3aa: CSASVGGGEQYF
d_gene: TRBD1; j_gene: TRBJ2-5; v_gene: TRBV20-1; abundance: many; CDR3nt: TGCAGTGGGGGACAGGGAGAAGAGACCCAGTACTTC; CDR3aa: CSGGQGEETQYF
d_gene: .; j_gene: TRBJ1-4; v_gene: TRBV24-1; abundance: .; CDR3nt: TGTGCCACCAGTGAGCCAGGGGTATCCGGTCAAAAACTGTTTTTT; CDR3aa: CATSEPGVSGQKLFF
d_gene: .; j_gene: TRBJ1-1; v_gene: TRBV14; abundance: few; CDR3nt: TGTGCCAGCAGCCCCTCGGGATGGACTGAAGCTTTCTTT; CDR3aa: CASSPSGWTEAFF
d_gene: TRBD1; j_gene: TRBJ2-7; v_gene: TRBV4-1; abundance: many; CDR3nt: TGCGCCAGCAGCCAAGCTCCCCGGGACAGGGGTGAGCAGTACTTC; CDR3aa: CASSQAPRDRGEQYF
d_gene: TRBD1; j_gene: TRBJ1-1; v_gene: TRBV12-3/TRBV12-4; abundance: many; CDR3nt: TGTGCCAGCAGTTCGGGACAGACGAACACTGAAGCTTTCTTT; CDR3aa: CASSSGQTNTEAFF
d_gene: .; j_gene: TRBJ2-5; v_gene: TRBV10-3; abundance: few; CDR3nt: TGTGCCATCGGGGACGGGAATGAAGAGACCCAGTACTTC; CDR3aa: CAIGDGNEETQYF
d_gene: .; j_gene: TRBJ1-1; v_gene: TRBV7-2; abundance: few; CDR3nt: TGTGCCAGCAGAGGGTCCTTGAACACTGAAGCTTTCTTT; CDR3aa: CASRGSLNTEAFF
d_gene: TRBD1; j_gene: TRBJ2-1; v_gene: TRBV20-1; abundance: .; CDR3nt: TGCAGTGCTAGACCTGGGGTTCGACAGGGGCTGAGGTACAATGAGCAGTTCTTC; CDR3aa: CSARPGVRQGLRYNEQFF
d_gene: TRBD1; j_gene: TRBJ2-3; v_gene: TRBV6-1; abundance: .; CDR3nt: TGTGCCAGCAAGAAACAGGGGGGATCTAGCACAGATACGCAGTATTTT; CDR3aa: CASKKQGGSSTDTQYF
d_gene: .; j_gene: TRBJ2-2; v_gene: TRBV11-2; abundance: .; CDR3nt: TGTGCCAGCGGAACTTTTTCCGGGGAGCTGTTTTTT; CDR3aa: CASGTFSGELFF
d_gene: .; j_gene: TRBJ2-1; v_gene: TRBV27; abundance: .; CDR3nt: TGTGCCAGCAGTGGTGGCGGGATAGGGGCTGAGCAGTTCTTC; CDR3aa: CASSGGGIGAEQFF
d_gene: .; j_gene: TRBJ2-4; v_gene: TRBV3-1; abundance: .; CDR3nt: TGTGCCAGTGGGCAGGGAGCGTCCAAAAACATTCAGTACTTC; CDR3aa: CASGQGASKNIQYF
d_gene: TRBD1; j_gene: TRBJ1-5; v_gene: TRBV20-1; abundance: .; CDR3nt: TGCAGTGCTAGTCCGGGACAGAGCTTCAATCAGCCCCAGCATTTT; CDR3aa: CSASPGQSFNQPQHF
d_gene: TRBD1; j_gene: TRBJ2-7; v_gene: TRBV4-3; abundance: .; CDR3nt: TGCGCCAGCAGCCAAGCCCAGGGGGCCTACGAGCAGTACTTC; CDR3aa: CASSQAQGAYEQYF
d_gene: .; j_gene: TRBJ2-2; v_gene: TRBV6-4; abundance: .; CDR3nt: TGTGCCAGCAGTGACAAGATTTCTAGGGATAACACCGGGGAGCTGTTTTTT; CDR3aa: CASSDKISRDNTGELFF
d_gene: TRBD1; j_gene: TRBJ2-3; v_gene: TRBV12-3/TRBV12-4; abundance: .; CDR3nt: TGTGCCAGCAGAGGACAGGGCTTTTTTACAGATACGCAGTATTTT; CDR3aa: CASRGQGFFTDTQYF
d_gene: .; j_gene: TRBJ2-7; v_gene: TRBV12-3/TRBV12-4; abundance: few; CDR3nt: TGTGCCAGCAGTCTTAGGGGGGGCTCCTCTCCTTACGAGCAGTACTTC; CDR3aa: CASSLRGGSSPYEQYF